This TCR beta chain originates from a study of T cells in Graves' hyperthyroidism and ophthalmopathy. There are many counts of this clonotype. The antigen is undetermined. Template material for amplifying TCR beta CDR3 regions consisted of RNA transcripts. The HTBI primer set served for first-round RT-PCR of the TCR CDR3. TCRdb fed the multiplex PCR reads into MiXCR, producing one record per CDR3 protein. This repertoire shows fewer than 850,000 distinct CDR3 sequences, around 16% found once; its top ten account for about a sixth. Study observations and caveats: Ophthalmopathy, which appeared later, was predicted by the model a median roughly 6.5 months before onset.

Trimming stripped 0 bases from V and 7 bases from J, with 7 bases between. The CDR3 has 13 residues. From germline, CDR1 is SGHDN and CDR2 FVKESK. Exclusion of a patient resulted from uncontrolled infection, other autoimmune disease, pregnancy or lactation. Orbital computed tomography and thyroid ultrasound, together with serum TRAb and thyroxine and clinical symptoms, were used for diagnoses. This receptor was obtained from a man aged 50 to 59 with Graves' hyperthyroidism. Sequenced material: blood. The rearrangement uses TRBV14 and TRBJ1-5; D not certain. The CDR3 DNA is TGTGCCAGCAGCCAAGAAGTCGGGCAGCCCCAGCATTTT. The encoded protein is CASSQEVGQPQHF.